The 30 T cell receptor beta chains below come from one sample, sequenced in a study of blood T cell repertoires in COVID-19. Profiled with immunoSEQ multiplex PCR; TCRdb holds only in-frame clones, not every one. The repertoire includes around 57,000 clones, 79% of them detected once, and about 5.5% sits in the top ten. Sequenced input: peripheral blood. The source of these receptors is a woman between 65 and 79 years old with acute or convalescent COVID-19.

The table lists this clone with many counts. This chain links TRBV5-4 with TRBJ1-2, with TRBD1 identical over 7 bases. Germline values: CDR1 SGHNT, CDR2 YYREEE (reference sequence). The CDR3 has 17 residues. The trim removed 1 base at V and 0 bases at J, leaving 9 bases unmatched. CDR3 nucleotide sequence: TGTGCCAGCAGCTTGAAGCAGGGGACAGCCTCTAACTATGGCTACACCTTC. Encoded protein: CASSLKQGTASNYGYTF.

The V gene is TRBV4-2, the J gene TRBJ2-1; 7 nucleotides match TRBD2. Trimming at V came to 0 bases and at J to 3 bases, leaving 5 bases not matched to a gene. CDR1 and CDR2 from the germline V gene are LGHNA and YNFKEQ. There are 16 residues in the CDR3. The CDR3 is CASSQEASGSYNEQFF. The DNA for the CDR3 is TGTGCCAGCAGCCAAGAGGCTAGCGGAAGCTACAATGAGCAGTTCTTC.

This clone was found a few times. The gene calls are TRBV6-2 or TRBV6-3 and TRBJ1-2, with 9 nucleotides matching TRBD1. Germline CDR1 MNHEY, CDR2 SVGEGT. Trimming took 2 bases from V and 2 from J; bases not matched to a gene: 9. The CDR3 is made up of 17 amino acids. CDR3 loop: CASSYPGTGIENYGYTF. The DNA of the CDR3 is TGTGCCAGCAGTTACCCCGGGACAGGGATTGAAAACTATGGCTACACCTTC.

This rearrangement joins TRBV2 to TRBJ2-1; D gene ambiguous. From germline, CDR1 is SNHLY and CDR2 FYNNEI. The CDR3 length is 12 residues. V was clipped by 5 bases and J by 8 bases, with 10 bases between them. The CDR3 region is CASSLLEYEQFF. The CDR3 coding sequence is TGTGCCAGCAGTCTCCTAGAATATGAGCAGTTCTTC.

This sequence joins TRBV10-2 and TRBJ1-1; 7 bases fit TRBD1. Unmatched junction bases numbered 9, after V lost 6 bases and J lost 5 bases. The CDR3 consists of 14 residues. Germline loops: CDR1 WSHSY, CDR2 SAAADI. The CDR3 is CASRTGSRWTEAFF. The CDR3 nucleotides read TGCGCCAGCAGGACAGGGAGTAGGTGGACTGAAGCTTTCTTT.

The chain uses TRBV20-1 and TRBJ2-3; 9 bases are a match to TRBD1. V lost 3 bases, J lost 5 bases, and 6 bases stayed unmatched. The CDR3 runs to 14 residues. Germline CDR1 reads DFQATT; CDR2 reads SNEGSKA (reference sequence). The CDR3 here is CSASTGGSGDTQYF. Here the CDR3 DNA reads TGCAGTGCTAGTACAGGGGGCAGCGGAGATACGCAGTATTTT.

CDR3 nucleotide sequence: TGTGCCAGCAGGCGGGACAGCTATAATTCACCCCTCCACTTT. This sequence encodes CASRRDSYNSPLHF. The genes are TRBV5-8 and TRBJ1-6; TRBD1 agrees at 7 bases. The germline V gene encodes CDR1 SGHTS and CDR2 YDEGEE. V was pared by 5 bases and J by 3 bases, with 2 bases of the junction left unmatched. The CDR3 covers 14 residues.

This chain connects TRBV2 to TRBJ1-1, with TRBD1 matching 7 bases. The CDR3 spans 12 residues. The germline V gene has CDR1 SNHLY and CDR2 FYNNEI. The ends lost 6 bases at V and 6 bases at J; junction bases unmatched: 4. The CDR3 sequence is CASRGDSPEAFF. In DNA form, the CDR3 reads TGTGCCAGCAGGGGGGACAGCCCTGAAGCTTTCTTT.

The chain combines TRBV2 with TRBJ2-7, with D tentatively TRBD2 (6 bases). The V gene lost 8 bases and the J gene lost 0 bases, with 11 bases spanning the gap. The CDR3 runs 13 residues. Germline V gives CDR1 SNHLY, CDR2 FYNNEI. CDR3 protein: CASPRLDSYEQYF. Here the CDR3 DNA reads TGTGCCAGCCCCAGACTAGACTCCTACGAGCAGTACTTC.

This chain links TRBV6-1 with TRBJ1-5; D gene ambiguous. In germline, CDR1 is MNHNS, CDR2 SASEGT. The V end was cut by 4 bases, the J end by 0 bases, with 7 bases between. The CDR3 consists of 14 residues. The CDR3 nucleotides are TGTGCCAGCAGTGTAGAACCTAGCAATCAGCCCCAGCATTTT. Its protein product is CASSVEPSNQPQHF.

A single count supports this clone. V gene TRBV4-1 combines with J gene TRBJ2-2, with D perhaps TRBD2 (6 bases). The germline V gene has CDR1 MGHRA and CDR2 YSYEKL. The V gene lost 1 base and the J gene lost 0 bases, with 6 bases spanning the gap. The CDR3 contains 15 residues. The CDR3 coding sequence is TGCGCCAGCAGCCAAGCGGGGGCGAACACCGGGGAGCTGTTTTTT. Amino acids: CASSQAGANTGELFF.

The chain recombines TRBV6-2 or TRBV6-3 with TRBJ2-7; 8 bases are a match to TRBD2. V was clipped by 4 bases and J by 3 bases; unmatched bases: 11. The germline gives CDR1 MNHEY, CDR2 SVGEGT. CDR3 length equals 16 residues. CDR3 nucleotide sequence: TGTGCCAGCAGTTTTTACCCGGGACTAGGGTTCTACGAGCAGTACTTC. Its protein product is CASSFYPGLGFYEQYF.

The rearrangement uses TRBV30 and TRBJ2-5; the match to TRBD2 covers 8 bases. Germline-derived CDR1 and CDR2 are GTSNPN and SVGIG (reference sequence). CDR3 size: 13 residues. CDR3 residues: CAYGGGRGETQYF. The CDR3 DNA sequence: TGTGCATACGGGGGGGGGCGAGGAGAGACCCAGTACTTC.

The chain uses TRBV1 and TRBJ1-1; TRBD1 is taken as the D call from the table, unchecked against the DNA. TRBV1 is a recognized pseudogene. CDR3 length: 16 residues. CDR3 DNA sequence: TGCACCAGCAGCCAACAGTACAGGGGGCGGGACACTGAAGCTTTCTTT. It translates to CTSSQQYRGRDTEAFF.

The chain is built from TRBV24-1 and TRBJ1-5; D is unclear. The V gene lost 8 bases and the J gene lost 2 bases, with 6 bases spanning the gap. The CDR3 extends over 12 amino acids. CDR1 is KGHDR, CDR2 SFDVKD, per germline. CDR3 sequence reads: CATTLRNQPQHF. CDR3 bases: TGTGCCACCACACTCCGCAATCAGCCCCAGCATTTT.

This clone was counted only a few times. The CDR3 nucleotides read TGTGCCAGCAGACTCCCATTGGGAGGAGGGGATAGCAATCAGCCCCAGCATTTT. Translated: CASRLPLGGGDSNQPQHF. This rearrangement joins TRBV28 to TRBJ1-5; possibly TRBD1 for D (5 bases). The germline V gene has CDR1 MDHEN and CDR2 SYDVKM. V was pared by 6 bases and J by 0 bases, with 21 bases between. The CDR3 loop spans 18 amino acids.

This clone was observed a few times. V gene TRBV2 combines with J gene TRBJ1-3, with 10 bases fitting TRBD1. V lost 5 bases and J lost 6; bases outside the gene matches: 7. This CDR3 region has 15 residues. Germline assignment: CDR1 SNHLY and CDR2 FYNNEI. CDR3: CASSPDRGQVNTIYF. CDR3 DNA: TGTGCCAGCAGTCCAGACAGGGGGCAAGTAAACACCATATATTTT.

This sequence joins TRBV7-3 and TRBJ1-6, with a tentative D call TRBD1 (5 bases). V was cut by 2 bases and J by 7 bases, with 12 bases left in between. This CDR3 is built from 15 residues. Germline V lookup: CDR1 SGHTA, CDR2 FQGTGA. The CDR3 region is CASSLLGAGNSPLHF. The DNA of the CDR3 is TGTGCCAGCAGCTTACTAGGGGCTGGCAATTCACCCCTCCACTTT.

This clone was seen more than once but under ten times. Distinct nucleotide sequences in the sample also encode this CDR3. The genes are TRBV12-3 or TRBV12-4 and TRBJ1-1, with D possibly matching TRBD1 (5 bases). The CDR3 is 13 residues long. Deletions cut 6 bases from V and 0 bases from J, with 8 bases between. The CDR3 DNA reads as TGTGCCAGCAGAGACAGCTTGAACACTGAAGCTTTCTTT. Translation: CASRDSLNTEAFF.

This chain joins TRBV7-8 and TRBJ2-3, with unresolved D. Germline V lookup: CDR1 SGHVS, CDR2 FQNEAQ. This CDR3 has 17 residues. Trimming shortened V by 0 bases and J by 4 bases, and 17 bases separated the two germline ends. In nucleotides, the CDR3 is TGTGCCAGCAGCTTAGCGCGGATTCGGAGTTATGCAGATACGCAGTATTTT. Its protein product is CASSLARIRSYADTQYF.

The chain carries TRBV28 and TRBJ2-6, with a possible D match to TRBD1 (6 bases). Deletions cut 5 bases from V and 3 bases from J, with 8 bases between. The germline V gene encodes CDR1 MDHEN and CDR2 SYDVKM. The CDR3 spans 14 residues. This CDR3 reads CASSTGNGANVLTF. In DNA, the CDR3 is TGTGCCAGCAGTACAGGGAATGGGGCCAACGTCCTGACTTTC.

This chain joins TRBV5-5 and TRBJ2-5, with D tentatively TRBD1 (5 bases). Per the germline V gene, CDR1 is SGHKS and CDR2 is YYEKEE (reference sequence). CDR3 length equals 15 residues. Trimming left V 6 bases short and J 5 bases short, with 20 bases between. CDR3: CASIPPGALSETQYF. DNA of the CDR3: TGTGCCAGCATCCCTCCTGGGGCCCTGAGCGAGACCCAGTACTTC. Full variable domain (missing parts from reference TRBV5-5 and TRBJ2-5): DAGVTQSPTHLIKTRGQQVTLRCSPISGHKSVSWYQQVLGQGPQFIFQYYEKEERGRGNFPDRFSARQFPNYSSELNVNALLLGDSALYLCASIPPGALSETQYFGPGTRLLVL.

The J gene is TRBJ2-2, the V gene TRBV24-1; D uncertain. Germline CDR1 reads KGHDR; CDR2 reads SFDVKD. Trimming pared 7 bases from V and 6 bases from J, leaving 8 bases between. This CDR3 comprises 12 residues. The CDR3 sequence: CATSVGPGELFF. CDR3 sequence (DNA): TGTGCCACCAGCGTTGGCCCCGGGGAGCTGTTTTTT.

Regarding this clone: Additional DNA sequences in this sample encode the identical CDR3. V and J are TRBV5-1 and TRBJ2-5, with 7 nucleotides matching TRBD1. Losses at the gene ends were 1 base for V and 5 bases for J; bases not matched to a gene: 2. Germline V gene lookup returns CDR1 SGHRS and CDR2 YFSETQ. CDR3 length: 13 residues. CDR3 nucleotides: TGCGCCAGCAGCTTGAACAGGGGTGAGACCCAGTACTTC. Encoded protein: CASSLNRGETQYF. The complete variable domain, with remaining parts taken from reference TRBV5-1 and TRBJ2-5, reads KAGVTQTPRYLIKTRGQQVTLSCSPISGHRSVSWYQQTPGQGLQFLFEYFSETQRNKGNFPGRFSGRQFSNSRSEMNVSTLELGDSALYLCASSLNRGETQYFGPGTRLLVL.

The chain uses TRBV7-3 and TRBJ1-2; 8 positions agree with TRBD1. The junction had 6 bases not matched to a gene; V was cut back by 1 base and J by 5 bases. The CDR3 has 15 residues. Germline CDR1 is SGHTA and CDR2 is FQGTGA. The CDR3 here is CASSLMAGGMYGYTF. The CDR3 DNA sequence: TGTGCCAGCAGCTTAATGGCAGGGGGCATGTATGGCTACACCTTC.

V and J are TRBV18 and TRBJ1-2; TRBD1 matches at 10 bases. Per the germline V gene, CDR1 is KGHSH and CDR2 is LQKENI. V was pared by 2 bases and J by 8 bases, with 11 bases of the junction left unmatched. This CDR3 is 16 amino acids long. The CDR3 sequence is CASSPSPGQGTVGYTF. CDR3 nucleotides: TGTGCCAGCTCACCATCACCGGGACAGGGGACAGTAGGCTACACCTTC. Variable domain in full (rest from reference TRBV18 and TRBJ1-2): NAGVMQNPRHLVRRRGQEARLRCSPMKGHSHVYWYRQLPEEGLKFMVYLQKENIIDESGMPKERFSAEFPKEGPSILRIQQVVRGDSAAYFCASSPSPGQGTVGYTFGSGTRLTVV.

The gene calls are TRBV24-1 and TRBJ1-6; 8 bases map to TRBD1. The V and J ends lost 4 bases and 9 bases, in that order; junction bases with no gene match: 13. CDR3 length: 17 residues. CDR1 and CDR2 from the germline V gene are KGHDR and SFDVKD. This chain's CDR3 is CATSEESGGLNISPLHF. DNA for the CDR3: TGTGCCACCAGTGAAGAATCAGGGGGCCTAAATATTTCACCCCTCCACTTT.

The chain recombines TRBV19 with TRBJ1-1, with a weak D call TRBD1 (5 bases). The CDR3 is 16 residues long. Germline CDR1 and CDR2: LNHDA and SQIVND (reference sequence). Deletions cut 3 bases from V and 1 base from J, with 15 bases between. The CDR3 DNA reads as TGTGCCAGTAGTATGAGGTGGGGGGGGAGGAACACTGAAGCTTTCTTT. The encoded protein is CASSMRWGGRNTEAFF.

The J gene is TRBJ1-2, the V gene TRBV2; 9 nucleotides match TRBD1. The V and J ends lost 4 bases and 3 bases, in that order; junction bases with no gene match: 3. CDR1 SNHLY and CDR2 FYNNEI come from the germline V gene. The CDR3 length is 14 residues. This CDR3 reads CASSGTGDYYGYTF. For the CDR3, the DNA is TGTGCCAGCAGTGGGACAGGGGATTACTATGGCTACACCTTC.

This chain connects TRBV3-1 (or the pseudogene TRBV3-2) to TRBJ1-3; possibly TRBD1 for D (5 bases). Germline CDR1 and CDR2: LGHDT and YNNKEL (reference sequence). This CDR3 region has 17 residues. The germline V and J ends were trimmed by 4 bases and 2 bases, with 18 bases remaining between them. CDR3 in amino acids: CASSLVRRGAPGNTIYF. In nucleotides, the CDR3 is TGTGCCAGCAGCCTAGTCCGGCGCGGGGCTCCTGGAAACACCATATATTTT.